This T cell receptor (beta chain) was obtained from a study of control samples from healthy donors and cancer patients. The trim removed 4 bases at V and 6 bases at J, leaving 5 bases unmatched. CDR3 length: 15 residues. CDR1 and CDR2 from the germline V gene are LNHNV and YYDKDF (reference sequence). Using immunoSEQ multiplex PCR, the repertoire was profiled, and TCRdb retains in-frame clones only, with some absent. The sample includes under 40,000 clones, approximately 82% seen only once; the top ten take roughly 21%. The chain couples TRBV15 to TRBJ1-6; 8 bases are a match to TRBD1. The sequence derives from a woman in her sixties or seventies with lung cancer. Material for sequencing was PBMCs. The CDR3 protein is CATSIPDRGNSPLHF. The DNA for the CDR3 is TGTGCCACCAGCATTCCTGACAGGGGTAATTCACCCCTCCACTTT. The full variable domain, rest sourced from reference TRBV15 and TRBJ1-6, is DAMVIQNPRYQVTQFGKPVTLSCSQTLNHNVMYWYQQKSSQAPKLLFHYYDKDFNNEADTPDNFQSRRPNTSFCFLDIRSPGLGDTAMYLCATSIPDRGNSPLHFGNGTRLTVT.